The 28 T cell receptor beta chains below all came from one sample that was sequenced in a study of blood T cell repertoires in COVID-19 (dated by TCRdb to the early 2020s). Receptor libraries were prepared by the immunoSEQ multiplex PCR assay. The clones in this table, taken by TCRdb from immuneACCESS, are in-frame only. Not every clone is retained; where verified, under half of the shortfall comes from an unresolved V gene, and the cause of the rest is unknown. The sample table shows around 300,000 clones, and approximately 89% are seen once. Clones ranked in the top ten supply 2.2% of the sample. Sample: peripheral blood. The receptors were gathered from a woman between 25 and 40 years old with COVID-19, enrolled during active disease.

In DNA form, the CDR3 reads TGTGCCGGTGATTTGGGGGGTGGGAGTTCACCCCTCCACTTT. Translated, it gives CAGDLGGGSSPLHF. The genes are TRBV6-9 and TRBJ1-6, with D perhaps matching TRBD1 (5 bases). The CDR3 is 14 residues long. The germline V gene has CDR1 MNHGY and CDR2 SVAAGI. Trimming took 11 bases from V and 9 from J, leaving 20 bases between them.

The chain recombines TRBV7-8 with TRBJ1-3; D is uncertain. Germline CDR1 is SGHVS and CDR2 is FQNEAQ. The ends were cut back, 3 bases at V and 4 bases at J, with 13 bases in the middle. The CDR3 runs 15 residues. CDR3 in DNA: TGTGCCAGCAGCTTCTCCACCGAGGGCGGAAACACCATATATTTT. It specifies CASSFSTEGGNTIYF.

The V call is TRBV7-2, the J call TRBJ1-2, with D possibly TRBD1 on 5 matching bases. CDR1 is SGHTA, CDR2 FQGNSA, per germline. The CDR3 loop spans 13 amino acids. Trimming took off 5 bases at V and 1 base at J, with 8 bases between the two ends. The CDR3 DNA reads TGTGCCAGCAGCCCAGACAGTAACTATGGCTACACCTTC. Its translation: CASSPDSNYGYTF.

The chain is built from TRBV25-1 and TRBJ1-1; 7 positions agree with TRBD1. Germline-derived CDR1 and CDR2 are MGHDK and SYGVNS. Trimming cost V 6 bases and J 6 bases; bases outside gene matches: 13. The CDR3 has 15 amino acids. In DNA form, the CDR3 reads TGTGCCAGCAGAGACACCGGGCCCCAGGGGGCTGAAGCTTTCTTT. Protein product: CASRDTGPQGAEAFF.

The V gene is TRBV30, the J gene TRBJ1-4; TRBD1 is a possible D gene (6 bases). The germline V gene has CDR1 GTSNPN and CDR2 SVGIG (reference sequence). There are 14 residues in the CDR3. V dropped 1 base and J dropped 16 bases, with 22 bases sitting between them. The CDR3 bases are TGTGCCTGGAGTGACGGGAATTTCGGGACACCCGGGTTTTTT. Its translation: CAWSDGNFGTPGFF.

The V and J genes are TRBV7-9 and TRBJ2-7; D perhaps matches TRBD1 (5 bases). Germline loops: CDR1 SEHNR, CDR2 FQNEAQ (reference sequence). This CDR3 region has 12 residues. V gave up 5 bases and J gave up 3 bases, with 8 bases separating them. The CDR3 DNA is TGTGCCAGCAGCGACGACAGCTACGAGCAGTACTTC. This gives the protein CASSDDSYEQYF.

CDR3 protein: CATSDDRDRGSLWNTGELFF. Written as DNA, the CDR3 is TGTGCCACCAGTGATGACCGGGACAGGGGATCCCTTTGGAACACCGGGGAGCTGTTTTTT. The genes are TRBV24-1 and TRBJ2-2, with TRBD1 matching over 10 bases. The CDR3 is 20 residues long. J gave up 1 base and V 3 bases, and 13 bases lay outside the gene matches. The germline gives CDR1 KGHDR, CDR2 SFDVKD.

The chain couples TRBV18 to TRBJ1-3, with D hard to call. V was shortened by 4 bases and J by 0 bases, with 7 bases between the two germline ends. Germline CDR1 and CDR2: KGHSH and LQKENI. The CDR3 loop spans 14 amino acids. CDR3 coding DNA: TGTGCCAGCTCACTCGGGGACTCTGGAAACACCATATATTTT. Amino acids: CASSLGDSGNTIYF.

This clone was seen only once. CDR3 coding DNA: TGTGCCAGTAGTGACAGGGGTAGTGATGGCTACACCTTC. It is translated as CASSDRGSDGYTF. This chain connects TRBV19 to TRBJ1-2, with 8 bases lining up with TRBD1. This CDR3 has 13 residues. The J segment lost 6 bases and the V segment lost 5 bases, leaving 5 bases of the junction unmatched. Germline V CDR1 and CDR2: LNHDA, SQIVND (reference sequence).

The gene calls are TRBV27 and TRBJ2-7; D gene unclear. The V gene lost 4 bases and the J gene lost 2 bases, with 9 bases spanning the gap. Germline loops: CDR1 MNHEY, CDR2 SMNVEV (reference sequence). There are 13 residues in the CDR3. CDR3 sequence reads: CASSSSFPYEQYF. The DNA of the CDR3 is TGTGCCAGCAGTTCCAGTTTCCCCTACGAGCAGTACTTC.

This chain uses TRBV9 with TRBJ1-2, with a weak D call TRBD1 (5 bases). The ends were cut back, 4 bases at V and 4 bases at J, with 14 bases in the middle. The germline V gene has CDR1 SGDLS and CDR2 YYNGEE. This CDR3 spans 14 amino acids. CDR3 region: CASSRGEGTYGYTF. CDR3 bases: TGTGCCAGCAGCCGAGGGGAGGGCACCTATGGCTACACCTTC.

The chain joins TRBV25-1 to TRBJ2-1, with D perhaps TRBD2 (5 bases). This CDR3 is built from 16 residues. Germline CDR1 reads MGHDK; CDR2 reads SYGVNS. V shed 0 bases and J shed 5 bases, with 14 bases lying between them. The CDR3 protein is CASSEYGRRANNEQFF. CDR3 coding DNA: TGTGCCAGCAGTGAATATGGCCGGCGGGCGAACAATGAGCAGTTCTTC.

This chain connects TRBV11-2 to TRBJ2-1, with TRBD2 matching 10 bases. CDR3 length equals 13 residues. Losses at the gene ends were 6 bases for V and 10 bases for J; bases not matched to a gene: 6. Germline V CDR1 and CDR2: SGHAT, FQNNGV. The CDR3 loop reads CASRSSGRPEQFF. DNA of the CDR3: TGTGCCAGCAGATCTAGCGGGAGACCCGAGCAGTTCTTC.

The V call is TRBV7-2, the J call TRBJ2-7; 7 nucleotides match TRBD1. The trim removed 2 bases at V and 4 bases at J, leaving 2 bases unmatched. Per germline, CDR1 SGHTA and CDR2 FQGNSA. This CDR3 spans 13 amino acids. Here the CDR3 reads CASSLNRGYEQYF. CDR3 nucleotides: TGTGCCAGCAGCTTAAACAGGGGATACGAGCAGTACTTC.

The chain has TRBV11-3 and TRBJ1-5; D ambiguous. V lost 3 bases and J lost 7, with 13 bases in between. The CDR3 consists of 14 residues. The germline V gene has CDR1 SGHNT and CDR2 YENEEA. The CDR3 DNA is TGTGCCAGCAGCTTTGTCCGACTGGAGCAGCCCCAGCATTTT. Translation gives CASSFVRLEQPQHF.

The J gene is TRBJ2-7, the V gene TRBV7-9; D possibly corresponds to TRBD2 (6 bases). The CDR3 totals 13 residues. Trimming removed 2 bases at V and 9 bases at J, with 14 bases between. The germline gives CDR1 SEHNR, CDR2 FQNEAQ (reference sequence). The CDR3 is CASSLTGSGGQYF. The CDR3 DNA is TGTGCCAGCAGCTTAACCGGGAGTGGCGGGCAGTACTTC.

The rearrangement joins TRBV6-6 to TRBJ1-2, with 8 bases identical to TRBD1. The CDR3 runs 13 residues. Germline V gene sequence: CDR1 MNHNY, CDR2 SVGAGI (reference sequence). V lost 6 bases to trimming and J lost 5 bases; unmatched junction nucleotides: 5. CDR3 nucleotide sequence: TGTGCCAGCAGGACAGGGGAAAGATATGGCTACACCTTC. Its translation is CASRTGERYGYTF.

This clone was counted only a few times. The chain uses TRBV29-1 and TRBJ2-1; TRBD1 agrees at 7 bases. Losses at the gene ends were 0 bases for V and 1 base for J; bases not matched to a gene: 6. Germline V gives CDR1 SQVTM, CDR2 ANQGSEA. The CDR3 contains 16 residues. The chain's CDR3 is CSVEDTDRNSYNEQFF. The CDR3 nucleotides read TGCAGCGTTGAAGATACGGACAGGAATTCCTACAATGAGCAGTTCTTC.

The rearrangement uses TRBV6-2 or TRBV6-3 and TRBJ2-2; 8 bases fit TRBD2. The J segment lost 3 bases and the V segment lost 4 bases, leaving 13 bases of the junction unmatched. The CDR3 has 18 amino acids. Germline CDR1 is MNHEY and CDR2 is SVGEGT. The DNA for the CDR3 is TGTGCCAGCAGTTCCCCGGCCTCGACGGGGGGGTACACCGGGGAGCTGTTTTTT. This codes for CASSSPASTGGYTGELFF.

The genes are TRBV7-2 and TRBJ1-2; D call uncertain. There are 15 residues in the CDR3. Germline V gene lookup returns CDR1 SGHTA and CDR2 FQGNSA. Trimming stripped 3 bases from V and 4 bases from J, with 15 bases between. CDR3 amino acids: CASSFSIDTPYGYTF. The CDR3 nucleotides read TGTGCCAGCAGCTTTTCAATCGACACCCCCTATGGCTACACCTTC.

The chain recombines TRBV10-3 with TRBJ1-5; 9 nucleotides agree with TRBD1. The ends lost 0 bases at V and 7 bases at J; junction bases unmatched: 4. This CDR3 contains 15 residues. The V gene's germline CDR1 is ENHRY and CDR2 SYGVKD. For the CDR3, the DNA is TGTGCCATCAGTGAGTCCGAGACAGGGGGGCAGCCCCAGCATTTT. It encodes CAISESETGGQPQHF.

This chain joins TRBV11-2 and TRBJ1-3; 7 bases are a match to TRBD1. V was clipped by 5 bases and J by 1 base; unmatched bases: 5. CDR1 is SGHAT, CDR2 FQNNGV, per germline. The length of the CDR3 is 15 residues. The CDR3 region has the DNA TGTGCCAGCAGCACGGAGACAGGGTCTGGAAACACCATATATTTT. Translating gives CASSTETGSGNTIYF.

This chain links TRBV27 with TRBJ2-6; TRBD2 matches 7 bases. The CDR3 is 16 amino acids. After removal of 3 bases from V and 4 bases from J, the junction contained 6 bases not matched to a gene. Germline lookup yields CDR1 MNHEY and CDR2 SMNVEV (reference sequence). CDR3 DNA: TGTGCCAGCAGTTTGGGGGGGGTAAGAGGGGCCAACGTCCTGACTTTC. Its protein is CASSLGGVRGANVLTF.

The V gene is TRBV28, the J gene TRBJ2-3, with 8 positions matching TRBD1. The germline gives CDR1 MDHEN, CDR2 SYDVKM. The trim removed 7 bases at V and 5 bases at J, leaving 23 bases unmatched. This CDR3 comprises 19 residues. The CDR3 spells CASTSLWASPHGTGDTQYF. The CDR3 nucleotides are TGTGCCAGCACCTCCCTCTGGGCTAGCCCCCATGGGACAGGAGATACGCAGTATTTT.

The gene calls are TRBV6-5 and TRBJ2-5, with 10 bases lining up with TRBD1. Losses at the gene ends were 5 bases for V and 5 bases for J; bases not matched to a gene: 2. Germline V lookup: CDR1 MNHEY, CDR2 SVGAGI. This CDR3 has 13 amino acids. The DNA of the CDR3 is TGTGCCAGCAGTAGGGACAGGGGCGAGACCCAGTACTTC. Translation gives CASSRDRGETQYF.

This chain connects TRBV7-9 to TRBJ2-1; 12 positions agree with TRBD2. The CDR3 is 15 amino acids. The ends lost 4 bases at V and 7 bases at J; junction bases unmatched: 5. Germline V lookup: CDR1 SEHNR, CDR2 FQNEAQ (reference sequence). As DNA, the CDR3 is TGTGCCAGCAGCTCCCTAGCGGGAGGGGGTAATGAGCAGTTCTTC. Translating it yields CASSSLAGGGNEQFF.

Written as DNA, the CDR3 is TGCGCCAGCAGTGAGGGGGGGACTAGCGACCCTAGCACAGATACGCAGTATTTT. It encodes CASSEGGTSDPSTDTQYF. The J gene is TRBJ2-3, the V gene TRBV10-1; TRBD2 aligns across 10 bases. The ends lost 2 bases at V and 0 bases at J; junction bases unmatched: 8. Germline V lookup: CDR1 WNHNN, CDR2 SYGVQD (reference sequence). This CDR3 has 18 amino acids.

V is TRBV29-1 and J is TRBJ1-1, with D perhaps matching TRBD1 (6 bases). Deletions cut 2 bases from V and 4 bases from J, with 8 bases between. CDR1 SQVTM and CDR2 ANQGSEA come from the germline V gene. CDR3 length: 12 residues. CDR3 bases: TGCAGCGTTGAATTGGGGGCCACTGAAGCTTTCTTT. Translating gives CSVELGATEAFF.